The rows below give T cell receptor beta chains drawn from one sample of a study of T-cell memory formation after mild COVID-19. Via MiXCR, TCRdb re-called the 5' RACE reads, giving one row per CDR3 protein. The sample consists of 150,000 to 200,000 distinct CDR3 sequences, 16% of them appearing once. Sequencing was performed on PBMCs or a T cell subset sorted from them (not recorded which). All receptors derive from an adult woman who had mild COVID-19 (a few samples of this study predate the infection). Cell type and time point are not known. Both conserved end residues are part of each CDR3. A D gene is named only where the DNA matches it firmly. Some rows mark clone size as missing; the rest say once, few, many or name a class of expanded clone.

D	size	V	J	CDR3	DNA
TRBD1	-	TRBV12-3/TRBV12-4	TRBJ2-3	CASSLGDSFTDTQYF	TGTGCCAGCAGTTTAGGGGACAGTTTCACAGATACGCAGTATTTT
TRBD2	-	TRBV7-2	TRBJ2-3	CASSLGRGGWSTQYF	TGTGCCAGCAGCTTAGGGCGGGGGGGCTGGAGTACGCAGTATTTT
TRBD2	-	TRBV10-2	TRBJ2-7	CASSGTRSSYEQYF	TGCGCCAGCAGTGGGACTAGGAGCTCCTACGAGCAGTACTTC
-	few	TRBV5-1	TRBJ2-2	CASSLGDRDTGELFF	TGCGCCAGCAGCTTAGGAGACCGTGACACCGGGGAGCTGTTTTTT
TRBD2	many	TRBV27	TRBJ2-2	CASSPLAGASTGELFF	TGTGCCAGCAGTCCATTAGCGGGAGCAAGTACCGGGGAGCTGTTTTTT
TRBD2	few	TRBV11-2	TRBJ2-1	CASRPGLAGGNEQFF	TGTGCCAGCAGACCCGGACTAGCGGGGGGCAATGAGCAGTTCTTC
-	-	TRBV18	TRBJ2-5	CASSPPSKARKTQYF	TGTGCCAGCTCACCACCGAGCAAGGCCCGGAAGACCCAGTACTTC
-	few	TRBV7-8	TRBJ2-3	CASSLDETRGDTQYF	TGTGCCAGCAGCTTGGATGAGACGCGCGGAGATACGCAGTATTTT
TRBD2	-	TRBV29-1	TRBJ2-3	CSVESGGADTQYF	TGCAGCGTTGAGAGCGGGGGGGCAGATACGCAGTATTTT
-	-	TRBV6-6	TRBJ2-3	CASSYLLVTDTQYF	TGTGCCAGCAGTTATCTTTTGGTCACAGATACGCAGTATTTT
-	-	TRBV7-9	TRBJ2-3	CASTGYTGLKEADTQYF	TGTGCCAGCACGGGGTATACGGGACTTAAGGAGGCAGATACGCAGTATTTT
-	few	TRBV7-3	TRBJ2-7	CASSLTGSREQYF	TGTGCCAGCAGCTTAACAGGGTCTCGGGAGCAGTACTTC
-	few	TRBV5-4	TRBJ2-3	CASSGYGETDTQYF	TGTGCCAGCAGCGGGTATGGGGAGACAGATACGCAGTATTTT
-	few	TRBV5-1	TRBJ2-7	CASSLTSTGVSYEQYF	TGCGCCAGCAGCCTAACCTCTACTGGCGTGTCCTACGAGCAGTACTTC
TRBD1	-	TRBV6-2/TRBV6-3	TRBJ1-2	CASSYAGQRYGYTF	TGTGCCAGCAGTTACGCGGGACAGCGATATGGCTACACCTTC
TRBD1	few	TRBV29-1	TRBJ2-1	CSALTGPLDEQFF	TGCAGCGCCTTGACAGGGCCGCTGGATGAGCAGTTCTTC
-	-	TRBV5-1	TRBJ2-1	CASSPPNGVGNEQFF	TGCGCCAGCAGCCCTCCAAATGGGGTCGGTAATGAGCAGTTCTTC
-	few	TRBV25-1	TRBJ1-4	CASRETGMREKLFF	TGTGCCAGCAGAGAGACAGGCATGAGAGAAAAACTGTTTTTT
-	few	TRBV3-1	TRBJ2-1	CASSSLRGNEQFF	TGTGCCAGCAGCTCCCTCCGGGGGAATGAGCAGTTCTTC
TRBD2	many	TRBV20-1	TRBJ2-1	CSARDPPGTRKAKGRSYNEQFF	TGCAGTGCTAGAGATCCACCCGGGACTAGGAAAGCGAAGGGAAGGTCCTACAATGAGCAGTTCTTC
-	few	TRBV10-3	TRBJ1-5	CAISESNRGVNQPQHF	TGTGCCATCAGTGAGTCGAATCGGGGGGTAAATCAGCCCCAGCATTTT
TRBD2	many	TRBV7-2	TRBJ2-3	CASSFGTSRSTDTQYF	TGTGCCAGCAGCTTCGGGACTAGTAGGAGCACAGATACGCAGTATTTT
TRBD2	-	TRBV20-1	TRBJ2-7	CSARKVASGGYEQYF	TGCAGTGCTAGAAAAGTAGCTAGCGGGGGATACGAGCAGTACTTC
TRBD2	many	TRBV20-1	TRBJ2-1	CSARAGLVNEQFF	TGCAGTGCCCGAGCGGGACTAGTAAATGAGCAGTTCTTC
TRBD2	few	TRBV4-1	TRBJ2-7	CASSQASTSGGTYEQYF	TGCGCCAGCAGCCAGGCGTCGACTAGCGGGGGTACCTACGAGCAGTACTTC
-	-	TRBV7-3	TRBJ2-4	CASSLGASVGENIQYF	TGTGCCAGCAGCTTAGGGGCGAGCGTGGGCGAAAACATTCAGTACTTC
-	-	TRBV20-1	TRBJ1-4	CSARVSSNEKLFF	TGCAGTGCTAGAGTCAGTTCGAATGAAAAACTGTTTTTT
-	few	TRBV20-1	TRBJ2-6	CSARAGANVLTF	TGCAGTGCTAGGGCTGGGGCCAACGTCCTGACTTTC
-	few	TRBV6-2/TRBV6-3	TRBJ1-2	CASRQGGEDGYTF	TGTGCCAGCAGACAGGGAGGTGAAGATGGCTACACCTTC
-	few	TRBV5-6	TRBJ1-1	CASSLGGGRVNTEAFF	TGTGCCAGCAGCCTGGGCGGAGGACGGGTGAACACTGAAGCTTTCTTT
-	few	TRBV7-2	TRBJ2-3	CASSLEAIHTQYF	TGTGCCAGCAGCTTAGAGGCGATCCATACGCAGTATTTT
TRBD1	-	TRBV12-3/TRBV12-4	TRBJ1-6	CASSRQGDRSPLHF	TGTGCCAGCAGCCGACAGGGGGATCGGTCACCCCTCCACTTT
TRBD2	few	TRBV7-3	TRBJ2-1	CASSLLPSGTSDYNEQFF	TGTGCCAGCAGCTTATTACCTTCCGGGACTAGCGACTACAATGAGCAGTTCTTC
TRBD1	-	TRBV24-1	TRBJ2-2	CATSDYETGDTGELFF	TGTGCCACCAGTGATTATGAGACAGGGGACACCGGGGAGCTGTTTTTT
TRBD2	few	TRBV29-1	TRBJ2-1	CSDTGLAGSEQFF	TGCAGCGACACGGGACTAGCGGGGTCTGAGCAGTTCTTC
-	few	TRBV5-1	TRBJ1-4	CASSLSGRTNEKLFF	TGCGCCAGCAGCCTCTCGGGAAGAACTAATGAAAAACTGTTTTTT
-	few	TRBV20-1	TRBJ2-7	CSARGGPAFGDEQYF	TGCAGTGCTAGAGGGGGTCCAGCCTTCGGTGACGAGCAGTACTTC
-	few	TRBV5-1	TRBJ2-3	CASSFQGTSTDTQYF	TGCGCCAGCAGCTTCCAGGGGACTAGCACAGATACGCAGTATTTT
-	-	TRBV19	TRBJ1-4	CASSIPGSNEKLFF	TGTGCCAGTAGTATCCCCGGGTCTAATGAAAAACTGTTTTTT
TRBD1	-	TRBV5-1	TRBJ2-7	CASSFGFMTGEAYEQYF	TGCGCCAGCAGCTTTGGTTTCATGACAGGGGAGGCCTACGAGCAGTACTTC
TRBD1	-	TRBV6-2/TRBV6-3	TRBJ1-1	CASRTIRGQGYSTEAFF	TGTGCCAGCCGTACTATCCGCGGACAGGGTTATAGCACTGAAGCTTTCTTT
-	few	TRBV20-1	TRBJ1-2	CSARPQGAHGYTF	TGCAGTGCTAGACCCCAAGGGGCCCATGGCTACACCTTC
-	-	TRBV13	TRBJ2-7	CASSYRGRTTYEQYF	TGTGCCAGCAGCTACCGGGGGCGAACCACCTACGAGCAGTACTTC
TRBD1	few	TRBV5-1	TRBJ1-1	CASSGGHTGGHSVAFF	TGCGCCAGCAGCGGGGGGCACACAGGGGGCCATTCAGTAGCTTTCTTT
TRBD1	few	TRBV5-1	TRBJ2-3	CASSAGTGRDTQYF	TGCGCCAGCAGCGCGGGGACAGGGCGTGATACGCAGTATTTT
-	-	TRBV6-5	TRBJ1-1	CASSYTDIMNTEAFF	TGTGCCAGCAGTTACACCGACATAATGAACACTGAAGCTTTCTTT
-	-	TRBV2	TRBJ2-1	CASSENSGNEQFF	TGTGCCAGCAGTGAAAACAGCGGGAATGAGCAGTTCTTC
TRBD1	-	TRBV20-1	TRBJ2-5	CSATTQQGAQETQYF	TGCAGTGCCACTACCCAACAGGGGGCGCAGGAGACCCAGTACTTC
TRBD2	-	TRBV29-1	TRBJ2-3	CSVLTPGLRTSTDTQYF	TGCAGCGTACTCACACCGGGACTAAGAACTAGCACAGATACGCAGTATTTT